The clone carrying this T cell receptor beta chain was observed a few times. The data were taken from a study of blood T cell repertoires in COVID-19. Study as a whole: Samples came from the United States, Italy and Spain, spanning acute and convalescent COVID-19.

Participants were aged about 18 to 90 years, lived in around 25 US areas, and enrolled virtually. The study assigned cohorts using participant-reported clinical history. The method was immunoSEQ multiplex PCR; TCRdb's version includes in-frame clones alone and lacks a portion of them. The sample holds about 200,000 clones, 80% to 90% seen once. Germline V CDR1 and CDR2: SQVTM, ANQGSEA. V lost 6 bases and J 7 bases, leaving 15 bases between the germline ends. The CDR3 is 12 amino acids. The sequencing input was PBMCs or T cells enriched from blood (not recorded which). This sequence originates from a woman in her forties or fifties who had been exposed to COVID-19. The chain recombines TRBV29-1 with TRBJ1-1, with TRBD1 as a possible D gene (6 bases). The CDR3, as DNA: TGCAGCGTCTCAACAGGGAGGGTTGAAGCTTTCTTT. Protein sequence: CSVSTGRVEAFF.